The 10 T cell receptor beta chains presented below share a single source sample, sequenced in a study of beta chain features in type 1 diabetes. Study-wide results and limits: There was a moderate but significant shortening of TCRB CDR3s in all four CD4+ subsets of Type 1 diabetes patients.

These receptors' antigens are unknown. The entirety of the isolated RNA underwent reverse transcription, so expressed TCRB transcripts were sequenced. Only in-frame clones appear in the TCRdb table, and some are missing; sequencing was by immunoSEQ multiplex PCR. In the table there are approximately 730,000 clones, 13% of which are singletons. The specimen was naive CD4+ T cells from blood. These receptors were taken from a young man with type 1 diabetes.

The V and J genes are TRBV25-1 and TRBJ1-3; the D gene is possibly TRBD1 (6 bases). The length of the CDR3 is 13 residues. V was clipped by 6 bases and J by 0 bases, with 6 bases between them. Per germline, CDR1 MGHDK and CDR2 SYGVNS. For the CDR3, the DNA is TGTGCCAGCAGCAGGGGCTCTGGAAACACCATATATTTT. Its translation is CASSRGSGNTIYF.

This clone has only a few counts. The chain has TRBV5-1 and TRBJ1-5; unclear D gene. The V gene's germline CDR1 is SGHRS and CDR2 YFSETQ. V dropped 4 bases and J dropped 4 bases, with 9 bases sitting between them. The CDR3 is 13 amino acids. The CDR3 DNA reads as TGCGCCAGCAGCCAAGGCCCTAATCAGCCCCAGCATTTT. Translation: CASSQGPNQPQHF.

This clone came up a few times. For the CDR3, the DNA is TGTGCCAGCAGCTTCCGGGACGGCTCCTACGAGCAGTACTTC. It is translated as CASSFRDGSYEQYF. V gene TRBV7-9 combines with J gene TRBJ2-7; either TRBD1 or TRBD2 may supply D (5 bases each). Trimming pared 3 bases from V and 0 bases from J, leaving 9 bases between. Germline V gene data show CDR1 as SEHNR and CDR2 as FQNEAQ (reference sequence). The CDR3 is made up of 14 amino acids.

This clone was seen only a few times. The V gene is TRBV19, the J gene TRBJ2-6; D is unclear. Germline CDR1 LNHDA, CDR2 SQIVND (reference sequence). There are 15 residues in the CDR3. The ends were cut back, 5 bases at V and 13 bases at J, with 21 bases in the middle. The DNA for the CDR3 is TGTGCCAGTAGTGGCACGGCGGCGCGGACCGGAGTCCTGACTTTC. Residues: CASSGTAARTGVLTF. The whole variable domain, remainder taken from reference TRBV19 and TRBJ2-6, is DGGITQSPKYLFRKEGQNVTLSCEQNLNHDAMYWYRQDPGQGLRLIYYSQIVNDFQKGDIAEGYSVSREKKESFPLTVTSAQKNPTAFYLCASSGTAARTGVLTFGAGSRLTVL.

As concerns this clone: The identical CDR3 is also encoded by other nucleotide sequences in the sample. The genes are TRBV19 and TRBJ1-1; a weak D match, TRBD1 (6 bases). V gave up 7 bases and J gave up 0 bases, with 9 bases separating them. The CDR3 loop spans 13 amino acids. Germline V gene lookup returns CDR1 LNHDA and CDR2 SQIVND (reference sequence). CDR3 residues: CASIQGMNTEAFF. In DNA, the CDR3 is TGTGCCAGTATACAGGGAATGAACACTGAAGCTTTCTTT.

This chain uses TRBV29-1 with TRBJ2-1, with 10 nucleotides matching TRBD2. Trimming cost V 6 bases and J 5 bases; bases outside gene matches: 4. Germline loops: CDR1 SQVTM, CDR2 ANQGSEA. This CDR3 has 13 residues. Here the CDR3 reads CSVGSGGDNEQFF. CDR3 nucleotides: TGCAGCGTGGGGAGCGGGGGGGACAATGAGCAGTTCTTC.

The table lists this clone with a few counts. The CDR3 DNA reads TGCGCCAGCAGCTTGGTACACGAAGTATCCTACGAGCAGTACTTC. It yields the protein CASSLVHEVSYEQYF. The chain joins TRBV5-1 to TRBJ2-7, with D unclear. There are 15 residues in the CDR3. In germline, CDR1 is SGHRS, CDR2 YFSETQ. Deletions cut 0 bases from V and 1 base from J, with 11 bases between.

The CDR3 loop reads CASSQDTRGTYNEQFF. The CDR3 DNA follows: TGCGCCAGCAGCCAAGATACCAGGGGGACCTACAATGAGCAGTTCTTC. The chain recombines TRBV4-1 with TRBJ2-1, with 7 bases aligning to TRBD1. The CDR3 extends over 16 amino acids. CDR1 and CDR2 (germline): MGHRA, YSYEKL. Germline trimming cut 0 bases from V and 2 bases from J; bases unmatched to any gene: 4.

The chain joins TRBV5-1 to TRBJ2-7, with 11 bases lining up with TRBD2. This CDR3 comprises 17 residues. V lost 4 bases and J lost 0; bases outside the gene matches: 9. CDR1 and CDR2 from the germline V gene are SGHRS and YFSETQ. DNA for the CDR3: TGCGCCAGCAGCCTAGGGACTAGCGGCCTCACCTCCTACGAGCAGTACTTC. It encodes CASSLGTSGLTSYEQYF. Together with reference TRBV5-1 and TRBJ2-7, the CDR3 gives the full variable domain: KAGVTQTPRYLIKTRGQQVTLSCSPISGHRSVSWYQQTPGQGLQFLFEYFSETQRNKGNFPGRFSGRQFSNSRSEMNVSTLELGDSALYLCASSLGTSGLTSYEQYFGPGTRLTVT.

This clone was detected a few times. The chain joins TRBV4-1 to TRBJ2-5; D is perhaps TRBD1 (7 bases). This CDR3 contains 18 residues. The germline V gene encodes CDR1 MGHRA and CDR2 YSYEKL. The germline V and J ends were trimmed by 0 bases and 3 bases, with 20 bases remaining between them. The CDR3 loop reads CASSQDIIRGGTEETQYF. The CDR3 DNA is TGCGCCAGCAGCCAAGATATCATCAGGGGCGGGACAGAAGAGACCCAGTACTTC.